This is a list of T cell receptor beta chains from one sample in a study of cytomegalovirus exposure and HLA in healthy donors. The table came from immunoSEQ multiplex PCR; TCRdb's copy has only in-frame clones and leaves some out. The sample records roughly 190,000 clones, around 79% being singletons. The specimen sequenced was PBMCs. These receptor sequences come from a woman aged 45-60 years in good health and CMV-seronegative. Both conserved end residues are part of each CDR3. D genes are given only for firm matches. Clone size, where shown, is once, few, many, or a class for clones that have expanded.

j_gene: TRBJ2-1; v_gene: TRBV4-3; d_gene: .; abundance: .; CDR3aa: CASSQDGLEYNEQFF; CDR3nt: TGCGCCAGCAGCCAAGATGGGCTGGAATACAATGAGCAGTTCTTC
j_gene: TRBJ2-1; v_gene: TRBV29-1; d_gene: .; abundance: few; CDR3aa: CSPRDNYNEQFF; CDR3nt: TGCAGCCCTCGGGACAACTACAATGAGCAGTTCTTC
j_gene: TRBJ1-1; v_gene: TRBV6-1; d_gene: .; abundance: .; CDR3aa: CASSEMGATEAFF; CDR3nt: TGTGCCAGCAGTGAGATGGGGGCGACTGAAGCTTTCTTT
j_gene: TRBJ2-3; v_gene: TRBV2; d_gene: TRBD2; abundance: .; CDR3aa: CASSPPGTSGAETQYF; CDR3nt: TGTGCCAGCAGTCCCCCCGGGACTAGCGGGGCCGAGACGCAGTATTTT
j_gene: TRBJ2-3; v_gene: TRBV9; d_gene: TRBD2; abundance: .; CDR3aa: CASSGGLAGGPTDTQYF; CDR3nt: TGTGCCAGCAGCGGGGGACTAGCGGGGGGTCCCACAGATACGCAGTATTTT
j_gene: TRBJ1-5; v_gene: TRBV2; d_gene: .; abundance: .; CDR3aa: CASSERRVQPQHF; CDR3nt: TGTGCCAGCAGTGAAAGGAGGGTTCAGCCCCAGCATTTT
j_gene: TRBJ1-1; v_gene: TRBV11-3; d_gene: .; abundance: .; CDR3aa: CASSPDSRTEAFF; CDR3nt: TGTGCCAGCAGCCCTGACAGCCGCACTGAAGCTTTCTTT
j_gene: TRBJ2-3; v_gene: TRBV2; d_gene: .; abundance: once; CDR3aa: CASTERGTDTQYF; CDR3nt: TGTGCCAGCACCGAGCGGGGCACAGATACGCAGTATTTT
j_gene: TRBJ2-7; v_gene: TRBV4-3; d_gene: TRBD2; abundance: .; CDR3aa: CASSLALAGGVTYEQYF; CDR3nt: TGCGCCAGCAGCCTGGCTTTAGCGGGGGGAGTAACCTACGAGCAGTACTTC
j_gene: TRBJ2-3; v_gene: TRBV2; d_gene: .; abundance: .; CDR3aa: CASSYRDGSTDTQYF; CDR3nt: TGTGCCAGCAGTTACAGGGACGGGAGCACAGATACGCAGTATTTT
j_gene: TRBJ1-2; v_gene: TRBV9; d_gene: .; abundance: .; CDR3aa: CASSVGGGGDRGYTF; CDR3nt: TGTGCCAGCAGCGTAGGAGGAGGGGGGGATCGGGGCTACACCTTC
j_gene: TRBJ1-2; v_gene: TRBV27; d_gene: .; abundance: .; CDR3aa: CASSLGPSNYGYTF; CDR3nt: TGTGCCAGCAGTTTAGGGCCGTCTAACTATGGCTACACCTTC
j_gene: TRBJ2-1; v_gene: TRBV19; d_gene: TRBD2; abundance: once; CDR3aa: CASFPRGVSSYNEQFF; CDR3nt: TGTGCCAGTTTCCCCCGGGGGGTTAGCTCCTACAATGAGCAGTTCTTC
j_gene: TRBJ2-3; v_gene: TRBV9; d_gene: TRBD2; abundance: .; CDR3aa: CASSPRTSGSTDTQYF; CDR3nt: TGTGCCAGCAGCCCCCGGACTAGCGGGAGCACAGATACGCAGTATTTT
j_gene: TRBJ1-4; v_gene: TRBV7-9; d_gene: .; abundance: .; CDR3aa: CASSSSAVRRTNEKLFF; CDR3nt: TGTGCCAGCAGCTCCTCAGCGGTACGGAGAACTAATGAAAAACTGTTTTTT
j_gene: TRBJ2-1; v_gene: TRBV9; d_gene: TRBD2; abundance: .; CDR3aa: CASSEPGLAGNEQFF; CDR3nt: TGTGCCAGCAGCGAACCGGGACTAGCGGGGAATGAGCAGTTCTTC
j_gene: TRBJ1-2; v_gene: TRBV2; d_gene: .; abundance: .; CDR3aa: CASRRPAAGADGYTF; CDR3nt: TGTGCCAGCAGGAGGCCGGCGGCGGGGGCGGATGGCTACACCTTC
j_gene: TRBJ2-3; v_gene: TRBV9; d_gene: TRBD2; abundance: .; CDR3aa: CASSVLAGVDTQYF; CDR3nt: TGTGCCAGCAGCGTACTAGCGGGAGTAGATACGCAGTATTTT
j_gene: TRBJ2-1; v_gene: TRBV5-8; d_gene: TRBD1; abundance: .; CDR3aa: CASSRGQGYSYNEQFF; CDR3nt: TGTGCCAGCAGCCGGGGACAGGGATATTCCTACAATGAGCAGTTCTTC
j_gene: TRBJ1-1; v_gene: TRBV7-2; d_gene: TRBD1; abundance: .; CDR3aa: CASSFWAGGTTEAFF; CDR3nt: TGTGCCAGCAGCTTCTGGGCAGGGGGCACCACTGAAGCTTTCTTT
j_gene: TRBJ1-1; v_gene: TRBV9; d_gene: TRBD1; abundance: .; CDR3aa: CASSPGQPNTEAFF; CDR3nt: TGTGCCAGCAGCCCGGGACAGCCGAACACTGAAGCTTTCTTT
j_gene: TRBJ2-7; v_gene: TRBV7-2; d_gene: TRBD1; abundance: .; CDR3aa: CASSSRQGSYEQYF; CDR3nt: TGTGCCAGCAGCTCCAGACAGGGGTCCTACGAGCAGTACTTC
j_gene: TRBJ2-5; v_gene: TRBV19; d_gene: .; abundance: .; CDR3aa: CASSRQTSRTQYF; CDR3nt: TGTGCCAGTAGCCGACAGACGTCCAGGACCCAGTACTTC
j_gene: TRBJ2-1; v_gene: TRBV7-2; d_gene: .; abundance: once; CDR3aa: CASSFSQGRYNEQFF; CDR3nt: TGTGCCAGCAGCTTCAGCCAGGGTAGGTACAATGAGCAGTTCTTC
j_gene: TRBJ2-7; v_gene: TRBV5-1; d_gene: TRBD1; abundance: .; CDR3aa: CASSLARQGGEQYF; CDR3nt: TGCGCCAGCAGCTTGGCCAGACAGGGCGGGGAGCAGTACTTC
j_gene: TRBJ2-3; v_gene: TRBV5-6; d_gene: TRBD2; abundance: .; CDR3aa: CASSFPGLAEDTQYF; CDR3nt: TGTGCCAGCAGCTTCCCGGGACTAGCGGAAGATACGCAGTATTTT
j_gene: TRBJ2-7; v_gene: TRBV2; d_gene: .; abundance: .; CDR3aa: CASSEAISYEQYF; CDR3nt: TGTGCCAGCAGTGAAGCAATCTCTTACGAGCAGTACTTC
j_gene: TRBJ1-1; v_gene: TRBV29-1; d_gene: TRBD1; abundance: .; CDR3aa: CSVEGQENTEAFF; CDR3nt: TGCAGCGTCGAGGGACAGGAGAACACTGAAGCTTTCTTT
j_gene: TRBJ1-1; v_gene: TRBV18; d_gene: .; abundance: .; CDR3aa: CASSPGFNTEAFF; CDR3nt: TGTGCCAGCTCACCAGGCTTCAACACTGAAGCTTTCTTT
j_gene: TRBJ2-1; v_gene: TRBV2; d_gene: TRBD2; abundance: .; CDR3aa: CASSEIAGGRNEQFF; CDR3nt: TGTGCCAGCAGTGAGATAGCGGGGGGCCGCAATGAGCAGTTCTTC
j_gene: TRBJ2-3; v_gene: TRBV28; d_gene: TRBD2; abundance: once; CDR3aa: CASSFTSLLAGRTDTQYF; CDR3nt: TGTGCCAGCAGTTTTACCTCCCTACTAGCGGGACGCACAGATACGCAGTATTTT
j_gene: TRBJ2-4; v_gene: TRBV7-7; d_gene: .; abundance: .; CDR3aa: CASSLRGFYF; CDR3nt: TGTGCTAGCAGCTTACGGGGTTTTTACTTC
j_gene: TRBJ1-4; v_gene: TRBV19; d_gene: .; abundance: .; CDR3aa: CASSIGGTKAEKLFF; CDR3nt: TGTGCCAGTAGTATCGGGGGAACGAAGGCTGAAAAACTGTTTTTT
j_gene: TRBJ1-2; v_gene: TRBV5-1; d_gene: TRBD1; abundance: .; CDR3aa: CASSLGQGRFYGYTF; CDR3nt: TGCGCCAGCAGCTTGGGACAGGGGAGGTTCTATGGCTACACCTTC
j_gene: TRBJ2-7; v_gene: TRBV4-3; d_gene: TRBD2; abundance: few; CDR3aa: CASSRTGGGLYEQYF; CDR3nt: TGCGCCAGCAGCCGGACTGGGGGGGGTCTTTACGAGCAGTACTTC
j_gene: TRBJ1-5; v_gene: TRBV12-2; d_gene: .; abundance: .; CDR3aa: CASRLSNFVGDLNQPQHF; CDR3nt: TGTGCAAGTCGCTTATCAAATTTCGTCGGGGATCTTAATCAGCCCCAGCATTTT
j_gene: TRBJ2-7; v_gene: TRBV19; d_gene: .; abundance: .; CDR3aa: CASSGISQGRSYEQYF; CDR3nt: TGTGCCAGTAGTGGCATATCACAGGGAAGGTCCTACGAGCAGTACTTC
j_gene: TRBJ2-7; v_gene: TRBV19; d_gene: .; abundance: .; CDR3aa: CASSIKLSYEQYF; CDR3nt: TGTGCCAGTAGTATTAAACTGTCCTACGAGCAGTACTTC
j_gene: TRBJ2-3; v_gene: TRBV11-1; d_gene: .; abundance: .; CDR3aa: CASSPTGASTDTQYF; CDR3nt: TGTGCCAGCAGTCCGACAGGCGCCTCCACAGATACGCAGTATTTT
j_gene: TRBJ2-1; v_gene: TRBV29-1; d_gene: .; abundance: .; CDR3aa: CSVGTTTEQFF; CDR3nt: TGCAGCGTTGGGACTACCACCGAGCAGTTCTTC
j_gene: TRBJ2-1; v_gene: TRBV7-9; d_gene: TRBD1; abundance: .; CDR3aa: CASSPDRVIDNEQFF; CDR3nt: TGTGCCAGCAGCCCAGACAGGGTCATCGACAATGAGCAGTTCTTC
j_gene: TRBJ1-1; v_gene: TRBV2; d_gene: .; abundance: few; CDR3aa: CASSVERGTNTEAFF; CDR3nt: TGTGCCAGCAGTGTTGAGCGGGGGACGAACACTGAAGCTTTCTTT
j_gene: TRBJ2-7; v_gene: TRBV6-6; d_gene: .; abundance: .; CDR3aa: CASSYSKQSPSSGF; CDR3nt: TGTGCCAGCAGTTACTCGAAACAGTCCCCGAGCAGCGGGTTC
j_gene: TRBJ2-7; v_gene: TRBV9; d_gene: TRBD2; abundance: once; CDR3aa: CASSGTSAAYEQYF; CDR3nt: TGTGCCAGCAGCGGAACTAGCGCCGCCTACGAGCAGTACTTC
j_gene: TRBJ1-1; v_gene: TRBV11-2; d_gene: .; abundance: few; CDR3aa: CASSLEPPTDRRSTEAFF; CDR3nt: TGTGCCAGCAGCCTGGAACCACCTACTGACAGGCGCTCCACTGAAGCTTTCTTT
j_gene: TRBJ2-1; v_gene: TRBV30; d_gene: .; abundance: .; CDR3aa: CAWSVQAGEQFF; CDR3nt: TGTGCCTGGAGTGTACAGGCCGGTGAGCAGTTCTTC
j_gene: TRBJ1-2; v_gene: TRBV6-5; d_gene: TRBD1; abundance: .; CDR3aa: CASSSGQGANYGYTF; CDR3nt: TGTGCCAGCAGTTCCGGACAGGGGGCTAACTATGGCTACACCTTC
j_gene: TRBJ1-1; v_gene: TRBV4-1; d_gene: .; abundance: few; CDR3aa: CASSQGFSYTEAFF; CDR3nt: TGCGCCAGCAGCCAAGGCTTCAGTTACACTGAAGCTTTCTTT
j_gene: TRBJ2-3; v_gene: TRBV7-9; d_gene: .; abundance: once; CDR3aa: CSSSFSSSTDTQYF; CDR3nt: TGTTCCAGCAGCTTTTCCTCTAGCACAGATACGCAGTATTTT
j_gene: TRBJ2-3; v_gene: TRBV5-7; d_gene: TRBD2; abundance: .; CDR3aa: CASSLELAGGPGTQYF; CDR3nt: TGTGCCAGCAGCTTGGAGCTAGCGGGAGGGCCTGGTACGCAGTATTTT
j_gene: TRBJ2-7; v_gene: TRBV2; d_gene: .; abundance: few; CDR3aa: CASSRPRGYEQYF; CDR3nt: TGTGCCAGCAGTCGACCCCGGGGTTACGAGCAGTACTTC
j_gene: TRBJ1-2; v_gene: TRBV28; d_gene: .; abundance: .; CDR3aa: CASSVGGSTNYGYTF; CDR3nt: TGTGCCAGCAGTGTCGGGGGATCTACTAACTATGGCTACACCTTC